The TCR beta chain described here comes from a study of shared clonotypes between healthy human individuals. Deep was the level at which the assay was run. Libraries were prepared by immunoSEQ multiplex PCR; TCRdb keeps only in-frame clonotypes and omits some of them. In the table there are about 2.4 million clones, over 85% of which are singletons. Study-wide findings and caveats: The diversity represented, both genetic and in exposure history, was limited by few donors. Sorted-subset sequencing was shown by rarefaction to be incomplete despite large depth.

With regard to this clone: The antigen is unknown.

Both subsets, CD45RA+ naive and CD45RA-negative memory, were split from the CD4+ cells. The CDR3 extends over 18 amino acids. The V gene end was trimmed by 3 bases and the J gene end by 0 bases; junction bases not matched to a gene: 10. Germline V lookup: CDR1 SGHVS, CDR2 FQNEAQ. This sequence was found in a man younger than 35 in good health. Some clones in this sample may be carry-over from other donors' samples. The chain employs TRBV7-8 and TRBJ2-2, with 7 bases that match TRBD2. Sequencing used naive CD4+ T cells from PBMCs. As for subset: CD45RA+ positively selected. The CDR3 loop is CASSFPLGGASNTGELFF. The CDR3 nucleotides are TGTGCCAGCAGCTTCCCCTTGGGAGGGGCCTCGAACACCGGGGAGCTGTTTTTT.